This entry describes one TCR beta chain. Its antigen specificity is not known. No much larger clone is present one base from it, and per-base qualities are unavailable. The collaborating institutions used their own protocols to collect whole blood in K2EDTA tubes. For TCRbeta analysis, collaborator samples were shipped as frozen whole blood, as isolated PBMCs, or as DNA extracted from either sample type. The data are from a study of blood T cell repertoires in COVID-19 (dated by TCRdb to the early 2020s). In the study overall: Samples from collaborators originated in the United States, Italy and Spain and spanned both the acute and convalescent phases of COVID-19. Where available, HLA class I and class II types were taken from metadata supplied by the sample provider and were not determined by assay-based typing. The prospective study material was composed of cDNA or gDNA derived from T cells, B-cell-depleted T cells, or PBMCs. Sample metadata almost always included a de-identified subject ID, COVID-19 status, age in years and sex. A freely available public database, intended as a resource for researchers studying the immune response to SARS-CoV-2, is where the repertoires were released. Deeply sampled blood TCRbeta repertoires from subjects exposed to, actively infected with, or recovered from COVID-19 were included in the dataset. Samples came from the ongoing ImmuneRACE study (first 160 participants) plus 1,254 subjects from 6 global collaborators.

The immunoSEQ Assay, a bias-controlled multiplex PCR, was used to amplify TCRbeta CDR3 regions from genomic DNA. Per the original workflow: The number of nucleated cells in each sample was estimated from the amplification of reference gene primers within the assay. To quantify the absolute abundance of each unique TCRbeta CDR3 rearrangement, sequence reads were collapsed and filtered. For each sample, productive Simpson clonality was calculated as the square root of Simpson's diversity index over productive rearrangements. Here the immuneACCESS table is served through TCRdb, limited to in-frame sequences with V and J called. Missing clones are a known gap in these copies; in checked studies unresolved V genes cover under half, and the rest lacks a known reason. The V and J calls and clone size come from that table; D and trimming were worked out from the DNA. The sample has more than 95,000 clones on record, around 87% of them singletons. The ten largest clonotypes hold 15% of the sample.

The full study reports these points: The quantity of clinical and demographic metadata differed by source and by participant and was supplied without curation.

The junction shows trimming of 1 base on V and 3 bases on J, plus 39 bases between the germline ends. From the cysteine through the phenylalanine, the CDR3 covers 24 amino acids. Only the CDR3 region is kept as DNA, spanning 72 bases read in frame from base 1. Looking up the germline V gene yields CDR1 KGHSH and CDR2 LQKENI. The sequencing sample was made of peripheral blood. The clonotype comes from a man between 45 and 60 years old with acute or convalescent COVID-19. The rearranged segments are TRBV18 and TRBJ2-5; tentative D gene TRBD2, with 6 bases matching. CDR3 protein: CASSPLFGGGPRGPGARRKETQYF. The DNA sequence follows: TGTGCCAGCTCACCACTTTTCGGCGGCGGGCCGCGGGGCCCCGGGGCACGGCGGAAAGAGACCCAGTACTTC.